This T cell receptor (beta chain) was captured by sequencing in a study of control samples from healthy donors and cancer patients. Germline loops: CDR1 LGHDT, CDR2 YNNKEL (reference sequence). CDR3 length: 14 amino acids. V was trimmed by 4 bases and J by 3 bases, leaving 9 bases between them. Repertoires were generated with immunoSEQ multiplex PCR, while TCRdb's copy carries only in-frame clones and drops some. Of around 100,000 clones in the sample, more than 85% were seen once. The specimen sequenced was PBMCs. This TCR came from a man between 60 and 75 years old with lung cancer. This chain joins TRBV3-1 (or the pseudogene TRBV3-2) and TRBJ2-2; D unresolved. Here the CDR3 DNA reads TGTGCCAGCAGCCGGGCCCCGTACACCGGGGAGCTGTTTTTT. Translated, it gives CASSRAPYTGELFF.